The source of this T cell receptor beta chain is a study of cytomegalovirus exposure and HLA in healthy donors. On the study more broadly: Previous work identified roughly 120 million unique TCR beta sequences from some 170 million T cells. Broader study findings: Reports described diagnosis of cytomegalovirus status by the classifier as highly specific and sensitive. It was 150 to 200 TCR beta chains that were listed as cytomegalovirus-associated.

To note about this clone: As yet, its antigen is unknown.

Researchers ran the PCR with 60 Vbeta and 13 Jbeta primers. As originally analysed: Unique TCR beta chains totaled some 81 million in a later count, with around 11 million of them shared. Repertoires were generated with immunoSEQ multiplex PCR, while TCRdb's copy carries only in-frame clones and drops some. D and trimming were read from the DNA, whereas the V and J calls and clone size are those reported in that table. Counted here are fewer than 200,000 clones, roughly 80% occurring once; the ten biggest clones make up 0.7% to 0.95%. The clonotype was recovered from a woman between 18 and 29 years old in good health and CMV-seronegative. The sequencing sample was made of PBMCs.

The CDR3: CASSPDRYSTDTQYF. Written as DNA, the CDR3 is TGTGCCAGCAGCCCAGACCGGTATAGCACAGATACGCAGTATTTT. This chain joins TRBV14 and TRBJ2-3; D gene ambiguous. The CDR3 is made up of 15 amino acids. Germline CDR1 SGHDN, CDR2 FVKESK. Trimming cost V 4 bases and J 0 bases, with 11 bases left between them. The full variable domain, with the rest looked up from reference TRBV14 and TRBJ2-3, is EAGVTQFPSHSVIEKGQTVTLRCDPISGHDNLYWYRRVMGKEIKFLLHFVKESKQDESGMPNNRFLAERTGGTYSTLKVQPAELEDSGVYFCASSPDRYSTDTQYFGPGTRLTVL.